The following is a T cell receptor beta chain sequence with its context. The table came from immunoSEQ multiplex PCR; TCRdb's copy has only in-frame clones and leaves some out. Of 42,000 or so clones in the sample, around 90% were seen once. This sample stems from a study of OX40 agonist ivuxolimab in advanced cancers. Trimming left V 0 bases short and J 8 bases short, with 13 bases between. CDR3 length equals 14 residues. The germline V gene encodes CDR1 MGHRA and CDR2 YSYEKL. This clonotype was sampled from an adult with an advanced solid tumor such as melanoma, head and neck, liver or kidney cancer. The V call is TRBV4-1, the J call TRBJ1-1; D unclear. The sequencing used CD4+ or CD8+ T cells sorted from blood, collected in a trial of the OX40 agonist ivuxolimab. The CDR3 is CASSQDARDREAFF. The CDR3 DNA reads TGCGCCAGCAGCCAAGATGCGAGAGACCGGGAAGCTTTCTTT.